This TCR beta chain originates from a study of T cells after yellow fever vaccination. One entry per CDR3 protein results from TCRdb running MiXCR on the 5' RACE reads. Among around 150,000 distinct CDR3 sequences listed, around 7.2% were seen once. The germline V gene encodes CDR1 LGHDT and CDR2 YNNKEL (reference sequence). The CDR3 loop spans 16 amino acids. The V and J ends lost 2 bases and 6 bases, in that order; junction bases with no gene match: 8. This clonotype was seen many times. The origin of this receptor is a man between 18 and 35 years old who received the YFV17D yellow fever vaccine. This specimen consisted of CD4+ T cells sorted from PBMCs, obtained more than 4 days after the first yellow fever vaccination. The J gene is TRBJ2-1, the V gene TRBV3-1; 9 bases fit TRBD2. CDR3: CASSQNGASGVNEQFF. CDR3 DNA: TGTGCCAGCAGCCAAAATGGGGCTAGCGGGGTCAATGAGCAGTTCTTC.